One sample yielded the 26 T cell receptor beta chains listed below, sequenced in a study of blood T cells in healthy people across ages. A J-beta primer mix and a sample-barcoded 5' primer were used in a second PCR of about 7 to 12 cycles. TCRdb re-analysed the 5' RACE reads in MiXCR, keeping a single row per CDR3 protein. Of roughly 1,100,000 distinct CDR3 sequences in the sample, almost 25% were seen once. Another study also made use of these data, one on T cells of mothers and their children.

The sequencing input was blood. The receptors come from a girl aged 2 to 10 in good health.

This clonotype was found a few times. This chain joins TRBV3-1 and TRBJ2-5; the D gene could be TRBD1 or TRBD2 (5 bases each). Gene TRBJ2-7 matches the end of the DNA better, so the J call may be wrong. The CDR3 runs to 15 residues. Germline V CDR1 and CDR2: LGHDT, YNNKEL (reference sequence). CDR3: CASSGTEHSTYEQYF. In DNA form, the CDR3 reads TGTGCCAGCAGCGGGACCGAACACAGTACCTACGAGCAGTACTTC.

The V and J genes are TRBV20-1 and TRBJ2-1, with D hard to call. The V end was cut by 1 base, the J end by 6 bases, with 16 bases between. From germline, CDR1 is DFQATT and CDR2 SNEGSKA (reference sequence). The CDR3 sequence is 15 residues long. The CDR3 DNA sequence: TGCAGTGCTAGAGGGGTCTCCTCAAACTCCAATGAGCAGTTCTTC. It is translated as CSARGVSSNSNEQFF.

Here the CDR3 DNA reads TGTGCCAGCCACGGTGGGGCCAACGTCCTGACTTTC. This translates into CASHGGANVLTF. V and J are TRBV12-3 or TRBV12-4 and TRBJ2-6; D remains unclear. V lost 8 bases and J lost 3, with 5 bases in between. This CDR3 spans 12 amino acids.

This clonotype was observed a few times. J is TRBJ2-1 and V is TRBV2; D is unclear. The V gene's germline CDR1 is SNHLY and CDR2 FYNNEI. The CDR3 runs to 15 residues. V shed 4 bases and J shed 3 bases, with 13 bases lying between them. This CDR3 is CASSATYNLYNEQFF. In DNA, the CDR3 is TGTGCCAGCAGTGCAACTTACAACCTCTACAATGAGCAGTTCTTC.

This clonotype turned up a few times. The chain links TRBV6-6 to TRBJ2-7; TRBD2 matches at 9 bases. The CDR3 is 14 residues long. J lost 6 bases, V lost 3 bases, and 6 bases had no gene match. Germline assignment: CDR1 MNHNY and CDR2 SVGAGI (reference sequence). The CDR3 loop reads CASSYSGSPFEQYF. Written as DNA, the CDR3 is TGTGCCAGCAGTTATAGCGGGAGCCCGTTCGAGCAGTACTTC.

The chain couples TRBV6-2 or TRBV6-3 to TRBJ2-1, with TRBD2 identical over 7 bases. The V gene end was trimmed by 9 bases and the J gene end by 4 bases; junction bases not matched to a gene: 9. This CDR3 comprises 14 residues. Germline lookup yields CDR1 MNHEY and CDR2 SVGEGT. The CDR3 is CASGGGSLYNEQFF. The DNA for the CDR3 is TGTGCCAGTGGCGGGGGTTCCTTATACAATGAGCAGTTCTTC.

This clonotype was counted a few times. V gene TRBV6-5 combines with J gene TRBJ1-5; 8 bases line up with TRBD1. V gave up 4 bases and J gave up 4 bases; unmatched junction bases: 6. CDR1 MNHEY and CDR2 SVGAGI come from the germline V gene. The CDR3 loop spans 15 amino acids. The CDR3 DNA is TGTGCCAGCAGTTTGACAGGGGCCGCTAATCAGCCCCAGCATTTT. Translation: CASSLTGAANQPQHF.

V and J are TRBV6-5 and TRBJ2-5, with 8 bases aligning to TRBD2. CDR3 length: 14 residues. CDR1 and CDR2 from the germline V gene are MNHEY and SVGAGI. The junction had 1 base not matched to a gene; V was cut back by 2 bases and J by 2 bases. CDR3 DNA sequence: TGTGCCAGCAGTTACGGGACTAGACAAGAGACCCAGTACTTC. This translates into CASSYGTRQETQYF.

This clonotype was observed a few times. This rearrangement joins TRBV20-1 to TRBJ1-1; no definite D call. Germline values: CDR1 DFQATT, CDR2 SNEGSKA (reference sequence). The CDR3 contains 18 residues. The V gene lost 3 bases and the J gene lost 2 bases, with 25 bases spanning the gap. The CDR3 DNA is TGCAGTGCTAGGTTCGGAGTGGGAGTCTTTGGGGAAAACACTGAAGCTTTCTTT. Its translation is CSARFGVGVFGENTEAFF.

The V and J genes are TRBV5-1 and TRBJ2-1; 10 nucleotides agree with TRBD1. The germline V gene has CDR1 SGHRS and CDR2 YFSETQ. CDR3 length: 20 residues. V gave up 4 bases and J gave up 10 bases; unmatched junction bases: 26. Written as DNA, the CDR3 is TGCGCCAGCAGCAATCCGGGACAGGGGAATTGGGTCCCCCCCTGGGGGGAGCAGTTCTTC. Amino acids: CASSNPGQGNWVPPWGEQFF. The whole variable domain, filled in from reference TRBV5-1 and TRBJ2-1, reads KAGVTQTPRYLIKTRGQQVTLSCSPISGHRSVSWYQQTPGQGLQFLFEYFSETQRNKGNFPGRFSGRQFSNSRSEMNVSTLELGDSALYLCASSNPGQGNWVPPWGEQFFGPGTRLTVL.

This clonotype has more than one count but fewer than ten. The chain combines TRBV7-2 with TRBJ1-2, with D uncertain. The germline CDR1 and CDR2 sequences are SGHTA and FQGNSA. This CDR3 spans 14 amino acids. V lost 6 bases and J lost 0, with 11 bases in between. The CDR3 DNA follows: TGTGCCAGCAGTTGGAGTTTAGCTAACTATGGCTACACCTTC. Its protein product is CASSWSLANYGYTF.

On this clonotype: This likely comes from a read error, as the CDR3 has no conserved phenylalanine or tryptophan at its end. The chain links TRBV2 to TRBJ2-7, with 8 bases that match TRBD1. Germline trimming cut 8 bases from V and 2 bases from J; bases unmatched to any gene: 11. The CDR3 has 15 residues. Germline loops: CDR1 SNHLY, CDR2 FYNNEI. CDR3 residues: CASPRGEDRAYEQYL. DNA of the CDR3: TGTGCCAGCCCCAGGGGGGAGGACAGGGCCTACGAGCAGTACCTC.

This clonotype has just a few counts. The V and J genes are TRBV25-1 and TRBJ1-6, with TRBD1 identical over 10 bases. Trimming took 3 bases from V and 10 from J; bases not matched to a gene: 15. CDR3 size: 18 residues. Germline CDR1 reads MGHDK; CDR2 reads SYGVNS. The DNA of the CDR3 is TGTGCCAGCAGTGATTTGGTAGGTGGGGGGACAGGGGACTCACCCCTCCACTTT. Amino acids: CASSDLVGGGTGDSPLHF. The entire variable domain, with the rest obtained from reference TRBV25-1 and TRBJ1-6, is as follows: EADIYQTPRYLVIGTGKKITLECSQTMGHDKMYWYQQDPGMELHLIHYSYGVNSTEKGDLSSESTVSRIRTEHFPLTLESARPSHTSQYLCASSDLVGGGTGDSPLHFGNGTRLTVT.

This clonotype was observed a few times. V usage is TRBV20-1 and J usage is TRBJ2-4; maybe TRBD1 (6 bases). V lost 0 bases, J lost 4 bases, and 10 bases lay in between. The CDR3 spans 14 residues. Germline V gives CDR1 DFQATT, CDR2 SNEGSKA (reference sequence). Written as DNA, the CDR3 is TGCAGTGCTAGAGAGGCAAGGGGGAAAAACATTCAGTACTTC. This gives the protein CSAREARGKNIQYF.

The rearrangement uses TRBV14 and TRBJ2-5; 8 nucleotides agree with TRBD1. Unmatched junction bases numbered 9, after V lost 4 bases and J lost 5 bases. The CDR3 runs 15 residues. Germline values: CDR1 SGHDN, CDR2 FVKESK. This CDR3 reads CASSLGAGGWETQYF. CDR3 nucleotides: TGTGCCAGCAGCCTCGGAGCAGGGGGCTGGGAGACCCAGTACTTC.

J is TRBJ2-1 and V is TRBV28, with 11 bases that match TRBD2. The CDR3 runs to 20 residues. Germline V gene sequence: CDR1 MDHEN, CDR2 SYDVKM. V trimming: 3 bases; J trimming: 4 bases; junction bases outside the gene matches: 17. CDR3 sequence: CASSFYRGLLAGGSYNEQFF. The DNA for the CDR3 is TGTGCCAGCAGTTTCTACAGGGGGCTGCTAGCGGGAGGTTCGTACAATGAGCAGTTCTTC.

In this sample, this clonotype turned up a few times. This chain links TRBV7-9 with TRBJ2-5; 8 bases map to TRBD1. The CDR3 has 15 residues. J gave up 2 bases and V 3 bases, and 5 bases lay outside the gene matches. Germline CDR1 SEHNR, CDR2 FQNEAQ (reference sequence). The CDR3 region has the DNA TGTGCCAGCAGCTTCCCGGGACAGGAGCAAGAGACCCAGTACTTC. Encoded protein: CASSFPGQEQETQYF.

This clonotype was picked up a small number of times. CDR3 residues: CASSPYPDTQYF. The DNA of the CDR3 is TGTGCCAGCAGCCCTTATCCAGATACGCAGTATTTT. The chain carries TRBV3-1 and TRBJ2-3, with D uncertain. CDR1 and CDR2 (germline): LGHDT, YNNKEL (reference sequence). Deletions cut 4 bases from V and 4 bases from J, with 6 bases between. This CDR3 comprises 12 residues.

This rearrangement joins TRBV7-3 to TRBJ2-1; 9 bases are a match to TRBD2. The CDR3 covers 12 residues. Trimming at V came to 5 bases and at J to 12 bases, leaving 5 bases not matched to a gene. Per germline, CDR1 SGHTA and CDR2 FQGTGA. The CDR3 DNA is TGTGCCAGCAGCCTTAGCGGGGGTAGGCAGTTCTTC. It specifies CASSLSGGRQFF. The full variable domain, in which reference TRBV7-3 and TRBJ2-1 provide the parts outside the CDR3, is GAGVSQTPSNKVTEKGKYVELRCDPISGHTALYWYRQSLGQGPEFLIYFQGTGAADDSGLPNDRFFAVRPEGSVSTLKIQRTERGDSAVYLCASSLSGGRQFFGPGTRLTVL.

In this sample, this clonotype turned up a few times. This rearrangement joins TRBV12-3 or TRBV12-4 to TRBJ2-3; 14 bases agree with TRBD2. The J segment lost 14 bases and the V segment lost 5 bases, leaving 12 bases of the junction unmatched. There are 15 residues in the CDR3. The CDR3 spells CASSLRLAGGPVPYF. For the CDR3, the DNA is TGTGCCAGCAGTCTGCGACTAGCGGGGGGGCCGGTCCCGTATTTT.

The chain has TRBV29-1 and TRBJ2-7; a possible D gene is TRBD2 (5 bases). The V and J ends lost 6 bases and 4 bases respectively, with 16 bases between them. Germline V gives CDR1 SQVTM, CDR2 ANQGSEA. The CDR3 totals 13 residues. CDR3 bases: TGCAGCGTCGGTGGCGAGGGTGGGTACGAGCAGTACTTC. It specifies CSVGGEGGYEQYF.

V gene TRBV9 combines with J gene TRBJ2-3; D is unresolved. This CDR3 spans 16 amino acids. Germline V gene sequence: CDR1 SGDLS, CDR2 YYNGEE. Trimming shortened V by 1 base and J by 2 bases, and 14 bases separated the two germline ends. The CDR3 loop reads CASSVSLGRYTDTQYF. DNA for the CDR3: TGTGCCAGCAGCGTATCCCTAGGCAGGTACACAGATACGCAGTATTTT.

This chain links TRBV6-5 with TRBJ1-1; TRBD1 is a possible D gene (5 bases). The CDR3 contains 12 residues. The V end was cut by 4 bases, the J end by 11 bases, with 14 bases between. CDR1 and CDR2 (germline): MNHEY, SVGAGI. The CDR3 reads CASSSRAGEAFF. In DNA form, the CDR3 reads TGTGCCAGCAGTTCTAGGGCGGGGGAGGCTTTCTTT.

In its sample, this clonotype was seen a few times. The V call is TRBV28, the J call TRBJ2-4, with TRBD2 as a possible D gene (6 bases). Trimming took 2 bases from V and 5 from J, leaving 16 bases between them. The CDR3 spans 16 residues. Germline V gives CDR1 MDHEN, CDR2 SYDVKM. The CDR3 DNA reads as TGTGCCAGCAGTTTACGGATTGGGGGGAACCAAAACATTCAGTACTTC. As protein: CASSLRIGGNQNIQYF. The entire variable domain, with the rest obtained from reference TRBV28 and TRBJ2-4, is as follows: DVKVTQSSRYLVKRTGEKVFLECVQDMDHENMFWYRQDPGLGLRLIYFSYDVKMKEKGDIPEGYSVSREKKERFSLILESASTNQTSMYLCASSLRIGGNQNIQYFGAGTRLSVL.

The rearrangement joins TRBV2 to TRBJ2-5; 7 bases map to TRBD1. Germline values: CDR1 SNHLY, CDR2 FYNNEI. V lost 7 bases to trimming and J lost 2 bases; unmatched junction nucleotides: 10. The CDR3 is made up of 15 amino acids. CDR3 loop: CASNPSRGLQETQYF. The CDR3 bases are TGTGCCAGCAATCCCTCCAGGGGGTTACAAGAGACCCAGTACTTC.

This clonotype was counted a few times. This chain joins TRBV12-3 or TRBV12-4 and TRBJ2-7, with D possibly being TRBD2 (5 bases). Trimming removed 2 bases from V and 6 bases from J, with 17 bases in between. The CDR3 contains 15 residues. CDR3 DNA: TGTGCCAGCAGTTTACTTATCGCCTCCCGGGGCGAGCAGTACTTC. Translated, it gives CASSLLIASRGEQYF.